These 30 T cell receptor beta chains originate from one sample sequenced in a study of shared clonotypes between healthy human individuals. Naive CD8 cells lacked CD45RO, underwent positive selection for CCR7 and left out terminally differentiated effector memory CD45RA+ cells. Method: immunoSEQ multiplex PCR; TCRdb's copy keeps in-frame clones and lacks some. The table includes roughly 600,000 clones, roughly 98% detected once. Input material: naive CD8+ T cells sorted from blood. These receptors were taken from a young man in good health.

V gene TRBV7-2 combines with J gene TRBJ2-5, with a weak D call TRBD2 (6 bases). Per germline, CDR1 SGHTA and CDR2 FQGNSA. The CDR3 is 16 amino acids. V was trimmed by 5 bases and J by 4 bases, leaving 20 bases between them. CDR3 DNA sequence: TGTGCCAGCAGCCAACCCTCGGGGCTAGCGCGAGAGACCCAGTACTTC. It encodes CASSQPSGLARETQYF. The entire variable domain, with the rest obtained from reference TRBV7-2 and TRBJ2-5, is as follows: GAGVSQSPSNKVTEKGKDVELRCDPISGHTALYWYRQSLGQGLEFLIYFQGNSAPDKSGLPSDRFSAERTGGSVSTLTIQRTQQEDSAVYLCASSQPSGLARETQYFGPGTRLLVL.

The chain uses TRBV7-9 and TRBJ2-3; 13 positions agree with TRBD2. Germline loops: CDR1 SEHNR, CDR2 FQNEAQ (reference sequence). Trimming cost V 3 bases and J 0 bases; bases outside gene matches: 9. The CDR3 totals 19 residues. The CDR3 spells CASSFRTSGSRTSTDTQYF. The CDR3 DNA sequence: TGTGCCAGCAGCTTTAGGACTAGCGGGAGTCGTACTAGCACAGATACGCAGTATTTT.

Concerning this clone: The same CDR3 is also encoded by other DNA sequences in this sample. The chain carries TRBV27 and TRBJ1-2; D perhaps matches TRBD1 (5 bases). Trimming took off 0 bases at V and 5 bases at J, with 7 bases between the two ends. The V gene's germline CDR1 is MNHEY and CDR2 SMNVEV (reference sequence). The CDR3 has 13 amino acids. Here the CDR3 DNA reads TGTGCCAGCAGTTTATCTCGGGGGTATGGCTACACCTTC. Its translation: CASSLSRGYGYTF.

The chain recombines TRBV28 with TRBJ1-2; TRBD1 matches at 7 bases. The germline gives CDR1 MDHEN, CDR2 SYDVKM. There are 14 residues in the CDR3. V gave up 7 bases and J gave up 3 bases; unmatched junction bases: 8. CDR3 in DNA: TGTGCCAGCATGGACAGGACCTACCACTATGGCTACACCTTC. Translation gives CASMDRTYHYGYTF.

This rearrangement joins TRBV27 to TRBJ1-5; D is ambiguous. V was shortened by 8 bases and J by 0 bases, with 14 bases between the two germline ends. CDR3 size: 15 residues. Germline assignment: CDR1 MNHEY and CDR2 SMNVEV (reference sequence). CDR3 protein: CASRTLWGSNQPQHF. CDR3 sequence (DNA): TGTGCCAGCCGAACCCTCTGGGGTAGCAATCAGCCCCAGCATTTT.

This chain links TRBV13 with TRBJ2-7; perhaps D is TRBD1 or TRBD2 (7 bases each). This CDR3 comprises 15 residues. V lost 3 bases and J 1 base, leaving 13 bases between the germline ends. The germline V gene has CDR1 PRHDT and CDR2 FYEKMQ (reference sequence). The CDR3 reads CASSFSQGGSYEQYF. DNA for the CDR3: TGTGCCAGCAGCTTTAGCCAGGGGGGGTCCTACGAGCAGTACTTC.

This clone was recorded once. As DNA, the CDR3 is TGTGCCAGCAGCTTACCCTTGAGGGGGCGAGTTACGCAGTATTTT. Translated, it gives CASSLPLRGRVTQYF. This sequence joins TRBV11-2 and TRBJ2-3; 7 bases are shared with TRBD1. This CDR3 contains 15 residues. Germline CDR1 SGHAT, CDR2 FQNNGV. V shed 2 bases and J 8 bases; nucleotides not matched to a gene: 10.

This clone was found once. The same CDR3 can be traced to other DNA sequences in this sample. The rearrangement uses TRBV28 and TRBJ2-3; D unclear. The V gene lost 3 bases and the J gene lost 5 bases, with 3 bases spanning the gap. Looked up from germline, CDR1 is MDHEN and CDR2 is SYDVKM. The CDR3 is 11 residues long. The CDR3 nucleotides are TGTGCCAGCAGTTTCGTAGATACGCAGTATTTT. This gives the protein CASSFVDTQYF.

The rearrangement joins TRBV28 to TRBJ2-3, with 10 positions matching TRBD1. J lost 2 bases, V lost 3 bases, and 8 bases had no gene match. Germline loops: CDR1 MDHEN, CDR2 SYDVKM. This CDR3 has 17 residues. CDR3 sequence: CASSLAGTGAFTDTQYF. The CDR3 nucleotides read TGTGCCAGCAGTTTGGCTGGGACAGGGGCGTTCACAGATACGCAGTATTTT.

This clone was seen only once. V usage is TRBV10-3 and J usage is TRBJ2-7; D possibly corresponds to TRBD1 (5 bases). The CDR3 is 11 amino acids. Germline V gives CDR1 ENHRY, CDR2 SYGVKD. The ends were cut back, 8 bases at V and 5 bases at J, with 10 bases in the middle. The CDR3 is CAIESGNEQYF. The DNA for the CDR3 is TGTGCCATCGAATCAGGGAACGAGCAGTACTTC.

This clone was counted a single time. This chain uses TRBV18 with TRBJ2-7, with unresolved D. CDR1 is KGHSH, CDR2 LQKENI, per germline. The length of the CDR3 is 12 residues. The germline V and J ends were trimmed by 6 bases and 1 base, with 7 bases remaining between them. The CDR3 loop reads CASSQDSYEQYF. The DNA of the CDR3 is TGTGCCAGCTCCCAGGATTCCTACGAGCAGTACTTC. The complete variable domain, with remaining parts taken from reference TRBV18 and TRBJ2-7, reads NAGVMQNPRHLVRRRGQEARLRCSPMKGHSHVYWYRQLPEEGLKFMVYLQKENIIDESGMPKERFSAEFPKEGPSILRIQQVVRGDSAAYFCASSQDSYEQYFGPGTRLTVT.

The V and J genes are TRBV19 and TRBJ2-3; perhaps TRBD1 as D (6 bases). There are 14 residues in the CDR3. Trimming cost V 6 bases and J 0 bases, with 10 bases left between them. CDR1 is LNHDA and CDR2 is SQIVND in the germline V gene (reference sequence). The CDR3 coding sequence is TGTGCCAGTAGACAACAGGGCAGCACAGATACGCAGTATTTT. Amino acid sequence: CASRQQGSTDTQYF. Filled out from reference TRBV19 and TRBJ2-3, the complete variable domain reads DGGITQSPKYLFRKEGQNVTLSCEQNLNHDAMYWYRQDPGQGLRLIYYSQIVNDFQKGDIAEGYSVSREKKESFPLTVTSAQKNPTAFYLCASRQQGSTDTQYFGPGTRLTVL.

J is TRBJ2-1 and V is TRBV9; 10 bases are shared with TRBD1. The germline V gene has CDR1 SGDLS and CDR2 YYNGEE. The CDR3 sequence is 19 residues long. V shed 3 bases, J shed 0 bases, and the junction held 12 bases outside the gene matches. The CDR3 nucleotides read TGTGCCAGCAGCGCACCGGGACAGGGGACTTTTAGCTCCTACAATGAGCAGTTCTTC. Its translation is CASSAPGQGTFSSYNEQFF. The full variable domain, with the rest looked up from reference TRBV9 and TRBJ2-1, is DSGVTQTPKHLITATGQRVTLRCSPRSGDLSVYWYQQSLDQGLQFLIQYYNGEERAKGNILERFSAQQFPDLHSELNLSSLELGDSALYFCASSAPGQGTFSSYNEQFFGPGTRLTVL.

This chain links TRBV5-1 with TRBJ2-1, with TRBD2 matching over 9 bases. Germline assignment: CDR1 SGHRS and CDR2 YFSETQ. With V trimmed by 4 bases and J by 3 bases, 5 bases remained unmatched. This CDR3 comprises 15 residues. The CDR3 here is CASSRGLAVYNEQFF. CDR3 DNA: TGCGCCAGCAGCAGGGGACTAGCCGTCTACAATGAGCAGTTCTTC.

In nucleotides, the CDR3 is TGCGCCAGCAGCCTTCTTTCTCCCCGACAGGGGCCCGGAAGCACTGAAGCTTTCTTT. The encoded protein is CASSLLSPRQGPGSTEAFF. The rearrangement links TRBV5-1 to TRBJ1-1, with 8 bases aligning to TRBD1. This CDR3 region has 19 residues. Looked up from germline, CDR1 is SGHRS and CDR2 is YFSETQ. The J segment lost 4 bases and the V segment lost 4 bases, leaving 21 bases of the junction unmatched.

The rearrangement joins TRBV29-1 to TRBJ2-3; the D gene could be TRBD1 or TRBD2 (5 bases each). Germline CDR1 SQVTM, CDR2 ANQGSEA. With 6 bases removed from V and 0 bases from J, the gap between germline ends came to 16 bases. The CDR3 spans 15 residues. CDR3 bases: TGCAGCGTACCGGGGCCCTACACTAGCACAGATACGCAGTATTTT. It is translated as CSVPGPYTSTDTQYF.

The table lists this clone with a count of one. V gene TRBV29-1 combines with J gene TRBJ2-7; D possibly uses TRBD1 or TRBD2 (7 bases each). Germline V gene data show CDR1 as SQVTM and CDR2 as ANQGSEA. The CDR3 covers 17 residues. The V end lost 4 bases, the J end lost 0 bases, and 22 bases lay between the germline ends. CDR3 sequence (DNA): TGCAGCGTTGTCTTTTCGTGGGAGGGGGCAGGCTCCTACGAGCAGTACTTC. This sequence encodes CSVVFSWEGAGSYEQYF.

The chain carries TRBV10-3 and TRBJ2-7; 10 nucleotides agree with TRBD2. Per germline, CDR1 ENHRY and CDR2 SYGVKD. The V segment lost 6 bases and the J segment 0 bases; nucleotides outside the gene matches: 2. CDR3 length: 14 amino acids. CDR3 sequence: CAIRPSGSSYEQYF. CDR3 sequence (DNA): TGTGCCATCAGACCTAGCGGGAGCTCCTACGAGCAGTACTTC.

The rearrangement uses TRBV18 and TRBJ2-7; 11 bases line up with TRBD2. Germline V gives CDR1 KGHSH, CDR2 LQKENI. J lost 3 bases, V lost 9 bases, and 1 base had no gene match. This CDR3 has 12 residues. The CDR3 nucleotides read TGTGCCAGACTAGCGGGAGACTACGAGCAGTACTTC. Amino acids: CARLAGDYEQYF. Looking up the rest from reference TRBV18 and TRBJ2-7 gives the full variable domain: NAGVMQNPRHLVRRRGQEARLRCSPMKGHSHVYWYRQLPEEGLKFMVYLQKENIIDESGMPKERFSAEFPKEGPSILRIQQVVRGDSAAYFCARLAGDYEQYFGPGTRLTVT.

The V call is TRBV5-1, the J call TRBJ2-7; 7 nucleotides agree with TRBD1. Germline values: CDR1 SGHRS, CDR2 YFSETQ. This CDR3 is built from 14 residues. V dropped 7 bases and J dropped 4; count of bases not matched to a gene: 11. The CDR3 spells CASQAGDSFYEQYF. CDR3 coding DNA: TGCGCCAGCCAAGCTGGGGACAGTTTTTACGAGCAGTACTTC.

The V gene is TRBV4-3, the J gene TRBJ2-1, with TRBD2 identical over 8 bases. Trimming removed 1 base from V and 4 bases from J; junction bases left unmatched: 9. The CDR3 has 17 amino acids. CDR1 and CDR2 (germline): LGHNA, YSLEER. CDR3 sequence: CASSQGSGGFGYNEQFF. The CDR3 region has the DNA TGCGCCAGCAGCCAAGGGTCGGGAGGGTTTGGATACAATGAGCAGTTCTTC.

The chain recombines TRBV15 with TRBJ2-1, with 14 bases that match TRBD2. V was pared by 1 base and J by 0 bases, with 8 bases of the junction left unmatched. This CDR3 region has 20 residues. Germline CDR1 and CDR2: LNHNV and YYDKDF (reference sequence). CDR3 protein: CATSRAGGLAGGPSYNEQFF. CDR3 nucleotides: TGTGCCACCAGCAGAGCGGGCGGACTAGCGGGAGGTCCCTCCTACAATGAGCAGTTCTTC.

The chain combines TRBV4-1 with TRBJ2-2; a weak D match, TRBD2 (6 bases). The CDR3 has 15 amino acids. Per germline, CDR1 MGHRA and CDR2 YSYEKL. Trimming cost V 2 bases and J 4 bases, with 11 bases left between them. The CDR3 is CASSQWGGSTGELFF. In DNA, the CDR3 is TGCGCCAGCAGCCAATGGGGAGGTAGCACCGGGGAGCTGTTTTTT.

This sequence joins TRBV19 and TRBJ2-1; D may be TRBD2 (5 bases). CDR1 and CDR2 (germline): LNHDA, SQIVND (reference sequence). Trimming took off 4 bases at V and 0 bases at J, with 10 bases between the two ends. This CDR3 comprises 15 residues. For the CDR3, the DNA is TGTGCCAGTAGTAAAAGCGGATCCTCCTACAATGAGCAGTTCTTC. This codes for CASSKSGSSYNEQFF.

V and J are TRBV11-3 and TRBJ2-1; possibly TRBD2 for D (6 bases). Germline CDR1 and CDR2: SGHNT and YENEEA. The CDR3 covers 17 residues. Trimming pared 1 base from V and 4 bases from J, leaving 17 bases between. The CDR3 is CASSLVGGNPRYNEQFF. For the CDR3, the DNA is TGTGCCAGCAGCTTAGTGGGGGGAAACCCCCGATACAATGAGCAGTTCTTC.

This chain uses TRBV15 with TRBJ1-2; D not certain. Trimming removed 0 bases at V and 4 bases at J, with 12 bases between. The CDR3 length is 15 residues. The germline V gene has CDR1 LNHNV and CDR2 YYDKDF (reference sequence). The DNA of the CDR3 is TGTGCCACCAGCAGAGATAGGGCGAGGTCCTATGGCTACACCTTC. This translates into CATSRDRARSYGYTF. Looking up the rest from reference TRBV15 and TRBJ1-2 gives the full variable domain: DAMVIQNPRYQVTQFGKPVTLSCSQTLNHNVMYWYQQKSSQAPKLLFHYYDKDFNNEADTPDNFQSRRPNTSFCFLDIRSPGLGDTAMYLCATSRDRARSYGYTFGSGTRLTVV.

The chain joins TRBV7-8 to TRBJ1-2, with no clear D. The germline V gene has CDR1 SGHVS and CDR2 FQNEAQ. Trimming stripped 5 bases from V and 4 bases from J, with 14 bases between. This CDR3 spans 14 amino acids. CDR3 amino acids: CASSPTGSSYGYTF. CDR3 DNA: TGTGCCAGCAGCCCCACGGGGTCCAGCTATGGCTACACCTTC.

This sequence joins TRBV27 and TRBJ2-7; D gene ambiguous. The germline V gene has CDR1 MNHEY and CDR2 SMNVEV (reference sequence). The CDR3 runs to 13 residues. The V and J ends lost 5 bases and 4 bases respectively, with 12 bases between them. The CDR3 region is CASSPTTSYEQYF. Written as DNA, the CDR3 is TGTGCCAGCAGTCCCACCACCAGTTACGAGCAGTACTTC.

The chain employs TRBV15 and TRBJ1-2; no clear D gene. The CDR3 extends over 13 amino acids. Trimming took off 0 bases at V and 4 bases at J, with 6 bases between the two ends. The V gene's germline CDR1 is LNHNV and CDR2 YYDKDF (reference sequence). CDR3 nucleotides: TGTGCCACCAGCAGAGATAACAGCTATGGCTACACCTTC. Protein: CATSRDNSYGYTF.

The V gene is TRBV2, the J gene TRBJ2-1, with 10 bases identical to TRBD2. The CDR3 extends over 15 amino acids. The germline gives CDR1 SNHLY, CDR2 FYNNEI. Trimming cost V 4 bases and J 5 bases; bases outside gene matches: 5. The CDR3 here is CASSVQREGNNEQFF. Here the CDR3 DNA reads TGTGCCAGCAGTGTACAGCGGGAGGGCAACAATGAGCAGTTCTTC.